Listed here are 18 T cell receptor beta chains from one sample, sequenced in a study of blood T cell repertoires in COVID-19. Using immunoSEQ multiplex PCR, the repertoire was profiled, and TCRdb retains in-frame clones only, with some absent. Among around 100,000 clones, 80% to 90% were seen once, and the ten largest hold about 30%. Sequencing was carried out using peripheral blood. These receptors were obtained from a woman older than 75 with acute or convalescent COVID-19.

The chain has TRBV25-1 and TRBJ1-1; TRBD1 might be the D (6 bases). The CDR3 loop spans 14 amino acids. Trimming stripped 6 bases from V and 0 bases from J, with 11 bases between. Germline lookup yields CDR1 MGHDK and CDR2 SYGVNS. This CDR3 is CASRNTGMNTEAFF. In DNA, the CDR3 is TGTGCCAGCAGAAATACAGGGATGAACACTGAAGCTTTCTTT.

In its sample, this clone was seen once. The chain has TRBV18 and TRBJ1-2; 8 bases match TRBD1. The CDR3 loop spans 16 amino acids. Trimming at V came to 0 bases and at J to 7 bases, leaving 10 bases not matched to a gene. The germline gives CDR1 KGHSH, CDR2 LQKENI. This CDR3 is CASSPPGQAKTGGYTF. In DNA form, the CDR3 reads TGTGCCAGCTCACCACCGGGACAGGCCAAAACGGGTGGCTACACCTTC.

This clone was found once. This chain uses TRBV6-5 with TRBJ2-7; TRBD2 matches 12 bases. The CDR3 spans 15 residues. Looked up from germline, CDR1 is MNHEY and CDR2 is SVGAGI. V trimming: 6 bases; J trimming: 2 bases; junction bases outside the gene matches: 5. The CDR3 reads CASRGASGGAYEQYF. CDR3 bases: TGTGCCAGCAGGGGCGCTAGCGGGGGGGCCTACGAGCAGTACTTC.

The V call is TRBV18, the J call TRBJ2-5, with a tentative D call TRBD2 (5 bases). With 4 bases removed from V and 5 bases from J, the gap between germline ends came to 17 bases. The CDR3 extends over 15 amino acids. Germline-derived CDR1 and CDR2 are KGHSH and LQKENI. CDR3 DNA: TGTGCCAGCTCACAATTCCCGGACGGAGGCGAGACCCAGTACTTC. Translated, it gives CASSQFPDGGETQYF.

The chain combines TRBV7-8 with TRBJ1-2, with D uncertain. Trimming took off 1 base at V and 3 bases at J, with 12 bases between the two ends. The CDR3 has 15 residues. CDR1 is SGHVS and CDR2 is FQNEAQ in the germline V gene. The CDR3 here is CASSLDPGMDYGYTF. CDR3 DNA: TGTGCCAGCAGCTTAGATCCAGGAATGGACTATGGCTACACCTTC.

This clone occurred once. The genes are TRBV6-6 and TRBJ1-3, with D perhaps matching TRBD1 (5 bases). V was trimmed by 5 bases and J by 0 bases, leaving 14 bases between them. The germline V gene encodes CDR1 MNHNY and CDR2 SVGAGI (reference sequence). The CDR3 sequence is 16 residues long. In DNA form, the CDR3 reads TGTGCCAGCAGTCCCGTTTCAGGGATCTCTGGAAACACCATATATTTT. Translating gives CASSPVSGISGNTIYF.

The V call is TRBV12-3 or TRBV12-4, the J call TRBJ2-7, with a possible D match to TRBD1 (5 bases). The CDR3 runs 12 residues. V was pared by 6 bases and J by 6 bases, with 12 bases between. This CDR3 reads CASSQTVREQYF. The CDR3 bases are TGTGCCAGCAGCCAGACAGTCCGCGAGCAGTACTTC.

CDR3 region: CASSRQLWNTEAFF. Here the CDR3 DNA reads TGTGCCAGCTCACGACAGTTATGGAACACTGAAGCTTTCTTT. The chain links TRBV18 to TRBJ1-1, with TRBD1 as a possible D gene (5 bases). V lost 4 bases, J lost 1 base, and 10 bases lay in between. The CDR3 has 14 amino acids. Germline values: CDR1 KGHSH, CDR2 LQKENI.

The rearrangement uses TRBV5-4 and TRBJ2-1; 9 bases are shared with TRBD1. From germline, CDR1 is SGHNT and CDR2 YYREEE (reference sequence). CDR3 length equals 13 residues. V dropped 3 bases and J dropped 8; count of bases not matched to a gene: 3. CDR3 in amino acids: CASSSTGGDEQFF. The DNA of the CDR3 is TGTGCCAGCAGCTCTACAGGGGGCGATGAGCAGTTCTTC.

This chain uses TRBV7-2 with TRBJ2-1; 9 bases map to TRBD2. The CDR3 is made up of 14 amino acids. Per the germline V gene, CDR1 is SGHTA and CDR2 is FQGNSA. The V gene end was trimmed by 5 bases and the J gene end by 9 bases; junction bases not matched to a gene: 8. The CDR3 DNA sequence: TGTGCCAGCAGCGCCTCTAGCGGGGTGGGTGAGCAGTTCTTC. It yields the protein CASSASSGVGEQFF.

The gene calls are TRBV30 and TRBJ1-4; D gene uncertain. CDR3 length: 14 residues. V dropped 0 bases and J dropped 7 bases, with 12 bases sitting between them. Germline CDR1 and CDR2: GTSNPN and SVGIG (reference sequence). The CDR3 reads CAWSVTRRSEKLFF. The CDR3, as DNA: TGTGCCTGGAGTGTAACCAGGAGGAGTGAAAAACTGTTTTTT.

The chain carries TRBV28 and TRBJ1-5, with 9 nucleotides matching TRBD1. Per germline, CDR1 MDHEN and CDR2 SYDVKM. The V segment lost 5 bases and the J segment 0 bases; nucleotides outside the gene matches: 8. The CDR3 is made up of 17 amino acids. CDR3 sequence: CASSVDRGTFSNQPQHF. For the CDR3, the DNA is TGTGCCAGCAGTGTAGACAGGGGGACCTTTAGCAATCAGCCCCAGCATTTT.

The chain uses TRBV20-1 and TRBJ2-2; TRBD2 is a possible D gene (5 bases). Trimming shortened V by 3 bases and J by 2 bases, and 10 bases separated the two germline ends. CDR1 DFQATT and CDR2 SNEGSKA come from the germline V gene (reference sequence). The CDR3 totals 14 residues. The CDR3 DNA is TGCAGTGCTAGTATGCTAGCTAACACCGGGGAGCTGTTTTTT. It is translated as CSASMLANTGELFF.

The chain couples TRBV15 to TRBJ1-1; D is perhaps TRBD1 (6 bases). V was trimmed by 3 bases and J by 7 bases, leaving 9 bases between them. Germline CDR1 reads LNHNV; CDR2 reads YYDKDF (reference sequence). The CDR3 covers 12 residues. CDR3 amino acids: CATSRGAFEAFF. The CDR3 DNA is TGTGCCACCAGCAGGGGGGCTTTTGAAGCTTTCTTT.

The chain recombines TRBV7-3 with TRBJ2-1; D possibly corresponds to TRBD2 (7 bases). The germline V and J ends were trimmed by 3 bases and 4 bases, with 10 bases remaining between them. The CDR3 spans 14 residues. CDR1 is SGHTA and CDR2 is FQGTGA in the germline V gene. CDR3 DNA sequence: TGTGCCAGCAGCTTGGGGGGGCTGTACAATGAGCAGTTCTTC. Protein: CASSLGGLYNEQFF. Full variable domain (remainder filled in from reference TRBV7-3 and TRBJ2-1): GAGVSQTPSNKVTEKGKYVELRCDPISGHTALYWYRQSLGQGPEFLIYFQGTGAADDSGLPNDRFFAVRPEGSVSTLKIQRTERGDSAVYLCASSLGGLYNEQFFGPGTRLTVL.

The gene calls are TRBV19 and TRBJ1-1; possibly TRBD1 for D (5 bases). The CDR3 extends over 15 amino acids. V was trimmed by 5 bases and J by 5 bases, leaving 18 bases between them. Looked up from germline, CDR1 is LNHDA and CDR2 is SQIVND (reference sequence). Here the CDR3 DNA reads TGTGCCAGTAGTCCCAGGGAGGCAGGTAGGACTGAAGCTTTCTTT. This sequence encodes CASSPREAGRTEAFF.

The J gene is TRBJ1-6, the V gene TRBV9; D remains ambiguous. Deletions cut 6 bases from V and 10 bases from J, with 14 bases between. The germline gives CDR1 SGDLS, CDR2 YYNGEE. The CDR3 is 13 residues long. The chain's CDR3 is CASKRQEGSPLHF. The CDR3 DNA reads TGTGCCAGCAAGCGGCAAGAAGGATCACCCCTCCACTTT.

This sequence joins TRBV7-9 and TRBJ1-3; D call uncertain. This CDR3 region has 15 residues. Per the germline V gene, CDR1 is SEHNR and CDR2 is FQNEAQ (reference sequence). V was clipped by 7 bases and J by 0 bases, with 13 bases between them. In nucleotides, the CDR3 is TGTGCCAGCACCCACCTCGACAACTCTGGAAACACCATATATTTT. This sequence encodes CASTHLDNSGNTIYF.